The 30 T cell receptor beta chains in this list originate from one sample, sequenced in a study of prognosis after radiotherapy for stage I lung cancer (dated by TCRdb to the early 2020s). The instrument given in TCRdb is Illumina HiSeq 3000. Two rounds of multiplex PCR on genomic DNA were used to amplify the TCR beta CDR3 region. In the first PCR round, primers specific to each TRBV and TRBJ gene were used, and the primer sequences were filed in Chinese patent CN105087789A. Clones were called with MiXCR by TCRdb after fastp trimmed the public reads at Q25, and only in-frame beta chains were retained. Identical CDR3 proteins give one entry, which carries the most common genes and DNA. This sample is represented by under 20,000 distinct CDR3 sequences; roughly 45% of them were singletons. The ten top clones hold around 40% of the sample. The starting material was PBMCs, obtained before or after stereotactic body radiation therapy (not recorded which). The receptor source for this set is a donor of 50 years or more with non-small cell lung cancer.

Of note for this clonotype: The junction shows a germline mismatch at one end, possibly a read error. Here the CDR3 reads CARGLTGRAQHF. For the CDR3, the DNA is TGCGCCAGGGGCCTTACTGGCCGAGCCCAGCATTTT. The rearrangement joins TRBV30 to TRBJ1-5, with D perhaps matching TRBD1 (6 bases). CDR1 and CDR2 from the germline V gene are GTSNPN and SVGIG (reference sequence). The CDR3 is 12 amino acids.

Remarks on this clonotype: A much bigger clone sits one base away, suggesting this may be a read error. The chain's CDR3 is CASIEPRDSGGEETQYF. CDR3 DNA sequence: TGTGCCAGCATTGAACCCCGCGACAGTGGGGGAGAGGAGACCCAGTACTTC. The V gene is TRBV2, the J gene TRBJ2-5; D possibly matches TRBD1 or TRBD2 (5 bases each). Germline CDR1 reads SNHLY; CDR2 reads FYNNEI. The CDR3 length is 17 residues.

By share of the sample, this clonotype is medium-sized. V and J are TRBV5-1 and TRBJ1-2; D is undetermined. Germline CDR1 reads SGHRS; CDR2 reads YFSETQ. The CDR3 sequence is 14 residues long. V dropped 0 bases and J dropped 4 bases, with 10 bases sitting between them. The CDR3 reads CASSLERAGYGYTF. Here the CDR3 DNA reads TGCGCCAGCAGCTTGGAACGGGCCGGCTATGGCTACACCTTC.

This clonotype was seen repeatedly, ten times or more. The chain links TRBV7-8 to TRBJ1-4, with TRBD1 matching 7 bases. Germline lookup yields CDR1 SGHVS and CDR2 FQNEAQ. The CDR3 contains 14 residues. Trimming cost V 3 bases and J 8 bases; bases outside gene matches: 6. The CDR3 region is CASSFQGDGEKLFF. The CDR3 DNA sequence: TGTGCCAGCAGCTTCCAGGGGGATGGAGAAAAACTGTTTTTT.

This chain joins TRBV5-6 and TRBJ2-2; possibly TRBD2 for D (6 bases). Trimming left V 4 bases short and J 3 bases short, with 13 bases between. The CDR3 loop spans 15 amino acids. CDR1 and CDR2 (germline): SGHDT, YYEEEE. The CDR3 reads CASSPVPGDTGELFF. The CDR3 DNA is TGTGCCAGCAGCCCCGTCCCGGGGGACACCGGGGAGCTGTTTTTT. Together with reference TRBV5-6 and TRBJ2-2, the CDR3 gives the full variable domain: DAGVTQSPTHLIKTRGQQVTLRCSPKSGHDTVSWYQQALGQGPQFIFQYYEEEERQRGNFPDRFSGHQFPNYSSELNVNALLLGDSALYLCASSPVPGDTGELFFGEGSRLTVL.

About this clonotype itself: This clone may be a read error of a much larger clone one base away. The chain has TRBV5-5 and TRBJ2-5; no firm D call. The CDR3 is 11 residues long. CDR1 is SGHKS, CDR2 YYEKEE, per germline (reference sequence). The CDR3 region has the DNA TGTTCCAGCAGCACCCTAGAGACCCAGTACTTC. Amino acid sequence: CSSSTLETQYF.

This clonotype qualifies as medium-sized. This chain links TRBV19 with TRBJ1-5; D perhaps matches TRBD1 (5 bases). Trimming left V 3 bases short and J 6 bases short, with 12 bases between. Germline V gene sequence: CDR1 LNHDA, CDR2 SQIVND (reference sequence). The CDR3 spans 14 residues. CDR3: CASSMGTGRQPQHF. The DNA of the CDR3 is TGTGCCAGTAGTATGGGTACAGGTCGTCAGCCCCAGCATTTT.

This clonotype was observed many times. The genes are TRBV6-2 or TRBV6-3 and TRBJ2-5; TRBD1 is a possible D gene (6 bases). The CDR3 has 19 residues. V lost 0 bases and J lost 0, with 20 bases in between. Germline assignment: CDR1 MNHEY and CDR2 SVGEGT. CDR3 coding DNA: TGTGCCAGCAGTTACTCAGGACAGCTCTACTCAACCGACCAAGAGACCCAGTACTTC. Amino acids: CASSYSGQLYSTDQETQYF.

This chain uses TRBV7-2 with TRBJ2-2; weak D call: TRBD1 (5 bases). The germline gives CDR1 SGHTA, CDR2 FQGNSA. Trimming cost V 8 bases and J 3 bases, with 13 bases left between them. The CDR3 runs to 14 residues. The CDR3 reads CASAIQVYTGELFF. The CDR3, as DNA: TGTGCCAGCGCTATACAGGTCTACACCGGGGAGCTGTTTTTT.

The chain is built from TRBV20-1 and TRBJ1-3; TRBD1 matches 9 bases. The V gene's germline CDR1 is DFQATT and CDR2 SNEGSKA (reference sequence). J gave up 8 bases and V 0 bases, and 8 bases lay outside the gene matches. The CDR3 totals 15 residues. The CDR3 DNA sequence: TGCAGTGCTAGAGAACGGGACAGGGCTACGGACACCATATATTTT. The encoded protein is CSARERDRATDTIYF.

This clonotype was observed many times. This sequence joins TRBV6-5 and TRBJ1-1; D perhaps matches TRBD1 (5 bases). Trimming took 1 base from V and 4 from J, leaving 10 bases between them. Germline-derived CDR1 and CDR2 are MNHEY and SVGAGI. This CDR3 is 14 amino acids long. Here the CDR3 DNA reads TGTGCCAGCAGTTACTTCCAGGGAAGCACTGAAGCTTTCTTT. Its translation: CASSYFQGSTEAFF.

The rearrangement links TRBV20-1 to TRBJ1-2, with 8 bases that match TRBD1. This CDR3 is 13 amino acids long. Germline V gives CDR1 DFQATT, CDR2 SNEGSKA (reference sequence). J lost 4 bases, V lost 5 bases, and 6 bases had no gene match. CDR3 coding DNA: TGCAGTGCTCGACCAGGGGGCGGCTATGGCTACACCTTC. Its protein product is CSARPGGGYGYTF.

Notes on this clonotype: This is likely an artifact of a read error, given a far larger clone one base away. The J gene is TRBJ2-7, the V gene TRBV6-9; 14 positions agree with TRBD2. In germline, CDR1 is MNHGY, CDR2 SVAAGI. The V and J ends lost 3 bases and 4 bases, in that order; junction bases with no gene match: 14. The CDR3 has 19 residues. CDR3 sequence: CASSYGGLAGAKKPYEQYF. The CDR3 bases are TGTGCCAGCAGTTACGGGGGACTAGCGGGGGCCAAAAAACCTTACGAGCAGTACTTC.

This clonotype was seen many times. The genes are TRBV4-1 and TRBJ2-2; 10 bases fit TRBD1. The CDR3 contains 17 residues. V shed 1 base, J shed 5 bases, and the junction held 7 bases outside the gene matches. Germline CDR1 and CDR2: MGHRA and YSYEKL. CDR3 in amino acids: CASSQADRGRLTGELFF. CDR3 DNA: TGCGCCAGCAGCCAAGCCGACAGGGGGCGCTTAACCGGGGAGCTGTTTTTT.

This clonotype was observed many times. CDR3 residues: CASSPGLGAYNEQFF. Written as DNA, the CDR3 is TGTGCCAGCTCCCCAGGCCTAGGGGCCTACAATGAGCAGTTCTTC. The gene calls are TRBV18 and TRBJ2-1, with D tentatively TRBD1 (5 bases). The CDR3 is 15 residues long. Deletions cut 6 bases from V and 2 bases from J, with 14 bases between. CDR1 KGHSH and CDR2 LQKENI come from the germline V gene.

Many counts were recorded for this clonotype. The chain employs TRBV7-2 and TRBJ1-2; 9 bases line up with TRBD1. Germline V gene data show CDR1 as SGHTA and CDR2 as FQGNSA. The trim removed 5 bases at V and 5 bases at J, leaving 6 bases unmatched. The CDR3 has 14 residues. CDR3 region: CASSPQTGGYGYTF. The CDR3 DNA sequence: TGTGCCAGCAGCCCCCAGACAGGGGGATATGGCTACACCTTC. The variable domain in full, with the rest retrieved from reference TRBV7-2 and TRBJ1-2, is GAGVSQSPSNKVTEKGKDVELRCDPISGHTALYWYRQSLGQGLEFLIYFQGNSAPDKSGLPSDRFSAERTGGSVSTLTIQRTQQEDSAVYLCASSPQTGGYGYTFGSGTRLTVV.

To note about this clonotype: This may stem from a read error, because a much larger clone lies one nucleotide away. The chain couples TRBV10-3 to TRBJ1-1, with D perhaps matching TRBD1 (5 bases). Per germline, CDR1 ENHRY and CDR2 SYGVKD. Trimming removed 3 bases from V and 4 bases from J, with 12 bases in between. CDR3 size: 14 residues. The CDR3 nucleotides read TGTGCCATCAGTGATTGTGGGGCAAGCACTGAAGCTTTCTTT. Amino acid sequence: CAISDCGASTEAFF.

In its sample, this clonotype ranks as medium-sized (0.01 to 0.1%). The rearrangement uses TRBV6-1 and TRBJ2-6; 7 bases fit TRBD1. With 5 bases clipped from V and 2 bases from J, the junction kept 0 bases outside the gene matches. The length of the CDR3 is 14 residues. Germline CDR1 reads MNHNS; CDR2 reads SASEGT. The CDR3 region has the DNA TGTGCCAGCAGTCAGGGGGCTGGGGCCAACGTCCTGACTTTC. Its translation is CASSQGAGANVLTF.

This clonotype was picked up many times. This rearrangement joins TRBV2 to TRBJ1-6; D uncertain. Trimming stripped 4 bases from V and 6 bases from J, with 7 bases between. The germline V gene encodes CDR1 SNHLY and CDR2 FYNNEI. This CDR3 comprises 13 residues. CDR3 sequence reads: CASSGEFNSPLHF. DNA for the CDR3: TGTGCCAGCAGTGGTGAATTTAATTCACCCCTCCACTTT.

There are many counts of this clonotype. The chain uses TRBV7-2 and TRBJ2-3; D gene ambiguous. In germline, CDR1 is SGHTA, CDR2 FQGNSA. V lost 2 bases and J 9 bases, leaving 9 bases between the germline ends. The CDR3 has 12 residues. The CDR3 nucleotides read TGTGCCAGCAGCTTAAACAGAAGGACGCAGTATTTT. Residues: CASSLNRRTQYF.

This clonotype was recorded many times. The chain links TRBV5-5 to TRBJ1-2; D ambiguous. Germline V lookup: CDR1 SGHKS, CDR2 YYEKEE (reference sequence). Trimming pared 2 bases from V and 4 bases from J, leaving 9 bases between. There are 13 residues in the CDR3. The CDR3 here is CASSFYTAYGYTF. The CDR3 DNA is TGTGCCAGCAGCTTTTACACCGCCTATGGCTACACCTTC.

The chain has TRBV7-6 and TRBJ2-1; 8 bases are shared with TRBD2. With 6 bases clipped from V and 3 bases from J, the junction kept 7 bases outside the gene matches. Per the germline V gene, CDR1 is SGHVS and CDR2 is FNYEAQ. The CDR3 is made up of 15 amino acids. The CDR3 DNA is TGTGCCAGCAGTCAAAGCGGGAGTAGCTACAATGAGCAGTTCTTC. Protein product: CASSQSGSSYNEQFF.

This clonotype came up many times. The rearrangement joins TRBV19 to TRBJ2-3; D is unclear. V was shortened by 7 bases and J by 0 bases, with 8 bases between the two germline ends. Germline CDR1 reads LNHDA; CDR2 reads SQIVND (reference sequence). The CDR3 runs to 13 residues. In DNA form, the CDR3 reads TGTGCCAGTAATGCGGAAAGCACAGATACGCAGTATTTT. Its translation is CASNAESTDTQYF.

As DNA, the CDR3 is TGTGCCAGCAGCGAGGGGGGGGTAGGGGAGCAGTACTTC. It specifies CASSEGGVGEQYF. V and J are TRBV9 and TRBJ2-7, with a possible D match to TRBD2 (7 bases). Germline V gene sequence: CDR1 SGDLS, CDR2 YYNGEE. This CDR3 spans 13 amino acids. Trimming stripped 3 bases from V and 7 bases from J, with 14 bases between. The full variable domain, completed using reference TRBV9 and TRBJ2-7, is DSGVTQTPKHLITATGQRVTLRCSPRSGDLSVYWYQQSLDQGLQFLIQYYNGEERAKGNILERFSAQQFPDLHSELNLSSLELGDSALYFCASSEGGVGEQYFGPGTRLTVT.

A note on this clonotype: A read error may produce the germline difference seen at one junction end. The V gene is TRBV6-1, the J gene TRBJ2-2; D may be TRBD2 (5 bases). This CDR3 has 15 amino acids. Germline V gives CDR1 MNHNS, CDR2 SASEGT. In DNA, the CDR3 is TGTGCCAGCAGTGGGCGTAAGTCGAACACCGGGGATCTGTTTTTT. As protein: CASSGRKSNTGDLFF.

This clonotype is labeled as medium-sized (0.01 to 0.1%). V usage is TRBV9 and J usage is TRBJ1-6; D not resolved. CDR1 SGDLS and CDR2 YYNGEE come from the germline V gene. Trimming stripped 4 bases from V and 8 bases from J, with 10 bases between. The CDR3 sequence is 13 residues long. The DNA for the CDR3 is TGTGCCAGCAGCCCCCTCGGAGATTCACCCCTCCACTTT. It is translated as CASSPLGDSPLHF.

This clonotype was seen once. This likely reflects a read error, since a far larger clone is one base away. The CDR3 here is CASEGEPGHPYQPQHF. CDR3 coding DNA: TGTGCCAGCGAAGGAGAACCGGGACACCCCTATCAGCCCCAGCATTTT. J is TRBJ1-5 and V is TRBV6-4, with D possibly matching TRBD1 (6 bases). Germline V lookup: CDR1 MRHNA, CDR2 SNTAGT. Trimming shortened V by 8 bases and J by 5 bases, and 22 bases separated the two germline ends. This CDR3 comprises 16 residues.

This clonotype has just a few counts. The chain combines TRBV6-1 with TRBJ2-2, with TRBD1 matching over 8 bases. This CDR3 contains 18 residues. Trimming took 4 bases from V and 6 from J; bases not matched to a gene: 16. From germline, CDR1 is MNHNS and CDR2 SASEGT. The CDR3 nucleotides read TGTGCCAGCAGTGTAACCTCAGGGGGCGTTTACGTCCCCGGGGAGCTGTTTTTT. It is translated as CASSVTSGGVYVPGELFF.

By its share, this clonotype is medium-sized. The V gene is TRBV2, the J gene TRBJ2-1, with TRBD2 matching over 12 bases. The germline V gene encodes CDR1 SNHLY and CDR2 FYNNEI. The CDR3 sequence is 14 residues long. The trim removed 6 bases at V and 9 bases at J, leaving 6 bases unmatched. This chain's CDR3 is CASRRLAGVSEQFF. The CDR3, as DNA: TGTGCCAGCAGACGACTAGCGGGAGTCAGTGAGCAGTTCTTC.

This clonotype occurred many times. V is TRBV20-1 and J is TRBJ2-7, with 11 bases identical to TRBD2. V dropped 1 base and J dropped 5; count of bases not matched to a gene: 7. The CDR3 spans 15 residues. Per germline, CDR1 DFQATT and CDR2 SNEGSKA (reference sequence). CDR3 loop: CSARGGGTSGNEQYF. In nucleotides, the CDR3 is TGCAGTGCTAGAGGGGGAGGGACTAGCGGTAACGAGCAGTACTTC.